Listed here are 25 T cell receptor beta chains from one sample, sequenced in a study of blood T cells in healthy people across ages. It was with a sample-barcoded 5' primer and a J-beta primer mix that a second PCR of about 6 to 12 cycles was run. TCRdb ran MiXCR on the 5' RACE reads and lists one entry per CDR3 protein. The sample lists about 640,000 distinct CDR3 sequences, under 65% occurring once. The sequencing sample was made of blood. The receptors were gathered from a man in his 60s in good health.

The rearrangement uses TRBV28 and TRBJ2-1, with unresolved D. With 11 bases removed from V and 5 bases from J, the gap between germline ends came to 10 bases. Per the germline V gene, CDR1 is MDHEN and CDR2 is SYDVKM. This CDR3 region has 11 residues. The CDR3 loop is CAAQEDNEQFF. In nucleotides, the CDR3 is TGTGCCGCACAAGAGGACAATGAGCAGTTCTTC.

This clonotype was counted once. The chain combines TRBV18 with TRBJ1-2; D not resolved. Germline loops: CDR1 KGHSH, CDR2 LQKENI. CDR3 length: 15 residues. V dropped 3 bases and J dropped 2 bases, with 13 bases sitting between them. Written as DNA, the CDR3 is TGTGCCAGCTCACCCGGCCAGGACCCCAACTATGGCTACACCTTC. It codes for CASSPGQDPNYGYTF.

The chain joins TRBV11-2 to TRBJ2-5; 9 positions agree with TRBD1. Germline values: CDR1 SGHAT, CDR2 FQNNGV. The CDR3 extends over 14 amino acids. The V gene end was trimmed by 3 bases and the J gene end by 5 bases; junction bases not matched to a gene: 4. In DNA, the CDR3 is TGTGCCAGCAGCTTTCGAGGACAGGGGGAGACCCAGTACTTC. Translating gives CASSFRGQGETQYF.

Here the CDR3 reads CASSLAPAAKNIQYF. CDR3 nucleotides: TGCGCCAGCAGCTTGGCCCCAGCAGCCAAAAACATTCAGTACTTC. The chain recombines TRBV5-1 with TRBJ2-4; no firm D call. V was pared by 0 bases and J by 0 bases, with 7 bases between. The CDR3 has 15 amino acids. Germline V gene lookup returns CDR1 SGHRS and CDR2 YFSETQ.

As for this clonotype: A much more abundant neighbour one base away suggests this may be a read error. The rearrangement uses TRBV2 and TRBJ2-1, with 13 bases aligning to TRBD2. The J call may not be correct, given that the DNA end is closer to TRBJ2-7. CDR1 is SNHLY, CDR2 FYNNEI, per germline. CDR3 length: 15 residues. This chain's CDR3 is CASRLAGGTYNEQYF. CDR3 in DNA: TGTGCCAGCAGACTAGCGGGGGGGACCTACAATGAGCAGTACTTC.

V gene TRBV4-2 combines with J gene TRBJ2-3; 11 bases match TRBD2. There are 18 residues in the CDR3. The V gene end was trimmed by 4 bases and the J gene end by 9 bases; junction bases not matched to a gene: 18. The germline gives CDR1 LGHNA, CDR2 YNFKEQ. This CDR3 reads CASSPNRGIAGGHSTQYF. CDR3 nucleotide sequence: TGTGCCAGCAGCCCCAATCGCGGCATAGCGGGGGGGCATTCAACGCAGTATTTT.

This clonotype occurred a few times. The chain employs TRBV20-1 and TRBJ2-7, with no clear D. Germline CDR1 DFQATT, CDR2 SNEGSKA (reference sequence). V was trimmed by 1 base and J by 6 bases, leaving 16 bases between them. The CDR3 contains 14 residues. The CDR3 DNA sequence: TGCAGTGCTAGAGGGTTTGGGCAGTTCACCGAGCAGTACTTC. This gives the protein CSARGFGQFTEQYF.

This clonotype has more than one count but fewer than ten. The chain employs TRBV3-1 and TRBJ2-1; 7 bases match TRBD2. Germline CDR1 is LGHDT and CDR2 is YNNKEL (reference sequence). The V segment lost 4 bases and the J segment 5 bases; nucleotides outside the gene matches: 8. The CDR3 length is 15 residues. This chain's CDR3 is CASSLGRGRNNEQFF. In nucleotides, the CDR3 is TGTGCCAGCAGCCTGGGGCGGGGGAGGAACAATGAGCAGTTCTTC.

This chain joins TRBV29-1 and TRBJ2-5; a possible D gene is TRBD1 (6 bases). The CDR3 contains 14 residues. Germline CDR1 SQVTM, CDR2 ANQGSEA. The V gene lost 2 bases and the J gene lost 5 bases, with 15 bases spanning the gap. The CDR3 spells CSVERGFQGETQYF. The CDR3 nucleotides are TGCAGCGTTGAAAGGGGTTTCCAGGGGGAGACCCAGTACTTC.

This clonotype was seen only a few times. J is TRBJ2-7 and V is TRBV20-1, with D perhaps matching TRBD1 or TRBD2 (6 bases each). Trimming stripped 5 bases from V and 4 bases from J, with 21 bases between. This CDR3 has 15 amino acids. Germline-derived CDR1 and CDR2 are DFQATT and SNEGSKA (reference sequence). The CDR3 DNA sequence: TGCAGTGCTCGGGGGACTGGGGGCATAGATTACGAGCAGTACTTC. Amino acid sequence: CSARGTGGIDYEQYF.

This chain connects TRBV11-2 to TRBJ2-5; maybe TRBD2 (6 bases). The CDR3 has 16 residues. Germline CDR1 reads SGHAT; CDR2 reads FQNNGV. Trimming stripped 1 base from V and 1 base from J, with 13 bases between. The CDR3 bases are TGTGCCAGCAGCTTAGGTGCGGGACGGGCCCAAGAGACCCAGTACTTC. It specifies CASSLGAGRAQETQYF.

The rearrangement joins TRBV10-2 to TRBJ1-1; unclear D gene. The ends were cut back, 2 bases at V and 12 bases at J, with 16 bases in the middle. CDR3 length equals 13 residues. Germline V gene lookup returns CDR1 WSHSY and CDR2 SAAADI. Here the CDR3 DNA reads TGCGCCAGCAGTGAGCCGGACGGGCCCTGGACTTTCTTT. Translated, it gives CASSEPDGPWTFF.

V gene TRBV28 combines with J gene TRBJ2-2; unclear D gene. CDR1 is MDHEN and CDR2 is SYDVKM in the germline V gene. V gave up 8 bases and J gave up 0 bases, with 7 bases separating them. The CDR3 sequence is 13 residues long. This CDR3 is CASRGTNTGELFF. The CDR3 nucleotides read TGTGCCAGCCGAGGAACGAACACCGGGGAGCTGTTTTTT.

This chain connects TRBV15 to TRBJ2-5; 7 bases fit TRBD2. CDR1 is LNHNV and CDR2 is YYDKDF in the germline V gene (reference sequence). V trimming: 3 bases; J trimming: 1 base; junction bases outside the gene matches: 5. This CDR3 comprises 15 residues. The CDR3 loop reads CATSSPGRSQETQYF. The CDR3 DNA is TGTGCCACCAGCAGCCCCGGGAGGAGCCAAGAGACCCAGTACTTC. Supplemented by reference TRBV15 and TRBJ2-5, the full variable domain reads DAMVIQNPRYQVTQFGKPVTLSCSQTLNHNVMYWYQQKSSQAPKLLFHYYDKDFNNEADTPDNFQSRRPNTSFCFLDIRSPGLGDTAMYLCATSSPGRSQETQYFGPGTRLLVL.

This clonotype appeared a few times. The chain couples TRBV7-9 to TRBJ2-3; 8 bases map to TRBD2. Germline CDR1 reads SEHNR; CDR2 reads FQNEAQ (reference sequence). The junction had 11 bases not matched to a gene; V was cut back by 2 bases and J by 4 bases. The CDR3 has 17 residues. In DNA form, the CDR3 reads TGTGCCAGCAGCTTACCCCCGGGGGGGCATTTGGCAGATACGCAGTATTTT. Protein sequence: CASSLPPGGHLADTQYF. The variable domain in full, completed from reference TRBV7-9 and TRBJ2-3, reads DTGVSQNPRHKITKRGQNVTFRCDPISEHNRLYWYRQTLGQGPEFLTYFQNEAQLEKSRLLSDRFSAERPKGSFSTLEIQRTEQGDSAMYLCASSLPPGGHLADTQYFGPGTRLTVL.

This clonotype has a handful of counts. The V call is TRBV3-1, the J call TRBJ2-1; maybe TRBD2 (6 bases). Germline V gene sequence: CDR1 LGHDT, CDR2 YNNKEL (reference sequence). Trimming cost V 0 bases and J 4 bases, with 10 bases left between them. CDR3 length: 15 residues. The CDR3 spells CASSQDRDWYNEQFF. The DNA of the CDR3 is TGTGCCAGCAGCCAAGATAGGGACTGGTACAATGAGCAGTTCTTC.

The gene calls are TRBV7-2 and TRBJ2-4; no firm D call. CDR3 length: 14 residues. Germline assignment: CDR1 SGHTA and CDR2 FQGNSA. The V end was cut by 1 base, the J end by 13 bases, with 17 bases between. The CDR3 loop reads CASSLDVSLREQYF. DNA of the CDR3: TGTGCCAGCAGCTTAGACGTCTCGCTAAGAGAGCAGTACTTC.

The gene calls are TRBV4-1 and TRBJ1-6; D gene unclear. V dropped 4 bases and J dropped 10 bases, with 14 bases sitting between them. The CDR3 is made up of 14 amino acids. The germline gives CDR1 MGHRA, CDR2 YSYEKL. CDR3 sequence (DNA): TGCGCCAGCAGCCGGGAATCCGGGCAATCACCCCTCCACTTT. This codes for CASSRESGQSPLHF.

CDR3 nucleotides: TGCAGTGTTACAACGGGTGGAGGGGGGTCCTACGAGCAGTACTTC. Protein product: CSVTTGGGGSYEQYF. The chain links TRBV20-1 to TRBJ2-7, with D perhaps matching TRBD1 or TRBD2 (6 bases each). The V gene's germline CDR1 is DFQATT and CDR2 SNEGSKA (reference sequence). V lost 7 bases and J 1 base, leaving 20 bases between the germline ends. This CDR3 region has 15 residues.

The chain couples TRBV4-1 to TRBJ1-1; D might be TRBD1 (6 bases). V shed 0 bases and J shed 2 bases, with 13 bases lying between them. CDR1 and CDR2 from the germline V gene are MGHRA and YSYEKL. The CDR3 extends over 16 amino acids. The CDR3 sequence is CASSQDQGQANTEAFF. In DNA form, the CDR3 reads TGCGCCAGCAGCCAAGATCAGGGACAAGCTAACACTGAAGCTTTCTTT.

Turning to this clonotype: The junction departs from germline at one end; a sequencing error may be responsible. This chain connects TRBV27 to TRBJ2-3; D unresolved. Per germline, CDR1 MNHEY and CDR2 SMNVEV (reference sequence). This CDR3 comprises 15 residues. The CDR3 DNA reads as TGTGCCAGCAGTCGCCGGGTTGAAAGCACCGATACGCAGTATTTT. It translates to CASSRRVESTDTQYF.

This clonotype has only a few counts. The CDR3 DNA follows: TGTGCCAGCAGCGTAGCTCCGGGAGCCTACGAGCAGTACTTC. Encoded protein: CASSVAPGAYEQYF. V usage is TRBV9 and J usage is TRBJ2-7, with a possible D match to TRBD2 (6 bases). Trimming left V 0 bases short and J 2 bases short, with 9 bases between. Germline-derived CDR1 and CDR2 are SGDLS and YYNGEE. This CDR3 contains 14 residues.

The chain employs TRBV20-1 and TRBJ2-7; no firm D call. The length of the CDR3 is 11 residues. The germline gives CDR1 DFQATT, CDR2 SNEGSKA (reference sequence). V gave up 6 bases and J gave up 7 bases, with 13 bases separating them. CDR3 DNA sequence: TGCAGTGCCCTATCCCCCAATGAGCAGTACTTC. Translation: CSALSPNEQYF.

The chain joins TRBV11-2 to TRBJ1-6; TRBD1 matches at 7 bases. In germline, CDR1 is SGHAT, CDR2 FQNNGV. V gave up 4 bases and J gave up 0 bases; unmatched junction bases: 9. This CDR3 has 18 amino acids. The CDR3 bases are TGTGCCAGCAGCTCGCGACCGGGACAGAGCTCCTATAATTCACCCCTCCACTTT. Translating gives CASSSRPGQSSYNSPLHF.

V usage is TRBV5-6 and J usage is TRBJ1-1; D is unresolved. The CDR3 has 15 amino acids. V dropped 2 bases and J dropped 4 bases, with 15 bases sitting between them. CDR1 SGHDT and CDR2 YYEEEE come from the germline V gene. Here the CDR3 reads CASSFNGGIGTEAFF. CDR3 in DNA: TGTGCCAGCAGCTTTAACGGAGGGATCGGCACTGAAGCTTTCTTT.